These T cell receptor beta chains were read from a single sample in a study of vaccination and CD4 T cells after COVID-19. MiXCR, run by TCRdb on the PCR reads, gives a single entry per CDR3 protein. Found here are around 10,000 distinct CDR3 sequences, 35% of them singletons; the top ten hold 25% to 35%. The antigens for these receptors are not known. Sequencing was carried out using CD4+ T cells from blood, cultured in vitro. Source of these receptors: a human donor in good health. The CDR3 runs from the conserved cysteine through the conserved F or W. The D gene is left open where the match is weak. Size tells how often a clone was seen (once, few, many) or the class of an expanded clone, and some rows leave it out.

J gene	D gene	clone size	V gene	CDR3 DNA	CDR3 protein
TRBJ2-7	NA	NA	TRBV11-2	TGTGCCAGCAGCTTAGTATTAGGGGTCGAGCAGTACTTC	CASSLVLGVEQYF
TRBJ2-7	NA	once	TRBV7-9	TGTGCCAGCAGCTTAGGGGAGTATGTCCACGAGCAGTACTTC	CASSLGEYVHEQYF
TRBJ2-7	NA	medium-sized	TRBV19	TGTGCCAGTAGTATAGTGAAGTCCGAGCAGTACTTC	CASSIVKSEQYF
TRBJ2-7	NA	few	TRBV27	TGTGCCAGCACCCCACGCCAGACCAGCTCCTACGAGCAGTACTTC	CASTPRQTSSYEQYF
TRBJ1-1	NA	NA	TRBV2	TGTGCCAGCAGTCCCGGACACCAGAACACTGAAGCTTTCTTT	CASSPGHQNTEAFF
TRBJ2-7	NA	NA	TRBV20-1	TGCAGTGCCCAGGGGTTCGAGCAGTACTTC	CSAQGFEQYF
TRBJ1-1	NA	NA	TRBV4-2	TGTGCCAGCAGCCCCCTGGGGGTTAGGGCTGAAGCTTTCTTT	CASSPLGVRAEAFF
TRBJ1-5	TRBD1	few	TRBV19	TGTGCCAGTAGGGGACAGGGCGGTCAGCCCCAGCATTTT	CASRGQGGQPQHF
TRBJ2-2	TRBD2	NA	TRBV7-3	TGTGCCAGCAGCCTACCCCTACTAGCGGGGAACACCGGGGAGCTGTTTTTT	CASSLPLLAGNTGELFF
TRBJ1-1	NA	few	TRBV28	TGTGCCAGCAGCCGGAGGAGGAACACTGAAGCTTTCTTT	CASSRRRNTEAFF
TRBJ2-1	NA	NA	TRBV20-1	TGCAGTGCTACTCGGGACGCAATCTACAATGAGCAGTTCTTC	CSATRDAIYNEQFF
TRBJ1-2	NA	NA	TRBV25-1	TGTGCCAGCACCGATGAGGGCCGAAGCTACACCTTC	CASTDEGRSYTF
TRBJ1-2	NA	few	TRBV28	TGTGCCAGCAGTCCCAGACAGTATGGCTACACCTTC	CASSPRQYGYTF
TRBJ2-6	NA	few	TRBV7-8	TGTGCCAGCAGCCTTCGACTAGGTTCTGGGGCCAACGTCCTGACTTTC	CASSLRLGSGANVLTF
TRBJ1-4	TRBD1	few	TRBV6-1	TGTGCCAGCAGGCGGACAGGGGGCGATGAAAAACTGTTTTTT	CASRRTGGDEKLFF
TRBJ2-1	NA	few	TRBV7-2	TGTGCCAGCAGCCCTGCCAGCGGTAGCTCCTACAATGAGCAGTTCTTC	CASSPASGSSYNEQFF
TRBJ1-2	TRBD1	NA	TRBV29-1	TGCAGCGTGGTGGGACAGGCGGCTAACTATGGCTACACCTTC	CSVVGQAANYGYTF
TRBJ2-7	NA	NA	TRBV15	TGTGCCACCAGCAGGGGCGAGGGAAGCGAGCAGTACTTC	CATSRGEGSEQYF
TRBJ2-3	TRBD2	few	TRBV7-9	TGTGCCAGCAGTCCCGGGACTAGCGGGATGGTAGATACGCAGTATTTT	CASSPGTSGMVDTQYF
TRBJ2-1	NA	NA	TRBV28	TGTGCCAGCAGTTCCCCCGTCGAGGGACGTAACTACAATGAGCAGTTCTTC	CASSSPVEGRNYNEQFF